This TCR beta chain was recovered during a study of beta chain features in type 1 diabetes. This CDR3 has 17 residues. The germline CDR1 and CDR2 sequences are SEHNR and FQNEAQ (reference sequence). The V segment lost 5 bases and the J segment 5 bases; nucleotides outside the gene matches: 13. Expressed TCRB transcripts were sequenced after all isolated RNA was converted to cDNA. Some clones are missing from TCRdb's copy, which holds only in-frame ones; the method was immunoSEQ multiplex PCR. The table has more than 150,000 clones, approximately 13% seen once. This clone has more than one count but fewer than ten.

Sequenced sample: central memory CD4+ T cells from blood. This chain links TRBV7-9 with TRBJ1-5, with 9 positions matching TRBD1. The receptor was derived from a woman between 18 and 29 years old in good health. CDR3 DNA sequence: TGTGCCAGCAGCCGTTTCGCGGGACAGGGCTTCGATCAGCCCCAGCATTTT. Its protein is CASSRFAGQGFDQPQHF.